Reported below is one T cell receptor (beta chain). This sample was taken from a study of T cell responses to AZD1222 COVID-19 vaccine. V dropped 5 bases and J dropped 4; count of bases not matched to a gene: 10. This CDR3 comprises 15 residues. Germline lookup yields CDR1 MNHEY and CDR2 SVGAGI. Here immunoSEQ multiplex PCR was the method, and the copy in TCRdb shows in-frame clones only, minus some. Among over 100,000 clones listed, over 90% were seen once. The receptor was isolated from an adult in good health. Sequenced material: peripheral blood, taken on day 0 of AZD1222 vaccination. The V gene is TRBV6-5, the J gene TRBJ2-5; 7 bases match TRBD1. The CDR3 DNA sequence: TGTGCCAGCAGTCCCGACAGGGTAACTAGAGAGACCCAGTACTTC. Its protein product is CASSPDRVTRETQYF.